What follows is one TCR beta chain and its context. V shed 5 bases and J 5 bases; nucleotides not matched to a gene: 10. CDR1 and CDR2 from the germline V gene are SGHKS and YYEKEE (reference sequence). There are 16 residues in the CDR3. The data derive from a study of control samples from healthy donors and cancer patients. Repertoires were generated with immunoSEQ multiplex PCR, while TCRdb's copy carries only in-frame clones and drops some. The table shows around 190,000 clones, with approximately 90% occurring only once. The chain employs TRBV5-5 and TRBJ2-3; 11 bases are shared with TRBD2. This clonotype was sampled from a man aged 25-45 years in good health. The sample was blood. CDR3 DNA: TGTGCCAGCAGACATAGCGGGAGGGGACTTGGAGATACGCAGTATTTT. This encodes CASRHSGRGLGDTQYF.